A single sample gave rise to the 3 T cell receptor beta chains below, sequenced in a study of CD8+ T cells in alopecia areata. RNA extraction and reverse transcription yielded cDNA as sequencing template. The repertoire was sequenced with immunoSEQ multiplex PCR; TCRdb's copy has only in-frame clones and lacks some. Sampling found 2,500 to 3,500 clones, none seen once. The sequenced sample was lesional skin. These TCRs come from a C3H/HeJ mouse with alopecia areata. The strain's MHC type: H2-k.

This clone was counted at least ten times. The gene symbols are mouse symbols. The read terminates 4 residues ahead of where the CDR3 ends, so the germline J gene completes it. The chain uses TRBV31 and TRBJ2-3; D unresolved. Trimming stripped 1 base from V and 0 bases from J, with 14 bases between. CDR3 length: 16 amino acids. CDR1 is GKSSPN, CDR2 SITVG, per germline. CDR3 region: CAWSPRDNPSAETLYF. The sequenced part of the CDR3 DNA is TGTGCCTGGAGTCCCCGAGACAACCCTAGTGCAGAA.

This clone was recorded many times. The genes are named according to mouse. The read ends 4 residues early relative to the CDR3; the germline J gene fills the gap. This chain connects TRBV13-1 to TRBJ2-3, with a weak D call TRBD1 (6 bases). Germline CDR1 is NSHNY and CDR2 is SYGAGN. The V end lost 5 bases, the J end lost 1 base, and 8 bases lay between the germline ends. The CDR3 runs 13 residues. The CDR3 bases that were read are TGTGCCAGCAGGCCAGGGGGTGCAGAA. Its translation: CASRPGGAE. From start to end, the CDR3 is CASRPGGAETLYF.

Of note for this clone: Gene labels here are mouse ones. The missing CDR3 end, 4 residues past where the read stops, is filled in from the germline J gene. The chain couples TRBV14 to TRBJ2-3, with D maybe TRBD2 (6 bases). Trimming removed 5 bases from V and 0 bases from J, with 10 bases in between. This CDR3 has 14 residues. In germline, CDR1 is SGHDT, CDR2 FRDEAV. CDR3 DNA (partial): TGTGCCAGCAGCTGGGGAACTAGTGCAGAA. Protein sequence: CASSWGTSAE. The CDR3 reads in full as CASSWGTSAETLYF.